This T cell receptor (beta chain) was identified in a study of beta chain features in type 1 diabetes. This clone turned up a few times. Its cognate antigen is unknown. Expressed TCRB transcripts were sequenced because the isolated RNA had all been reverse transcribed beforehand. Using immunoSEQ multiplex PCR, the repertoire was profiled, and TCRdb retains in-frame clones only, with some absent. There are about 640,000 clones in the sample; around 12% occur only once, and around 0.12% lies in the top ten. Germline CDR1 and CDR2: MNHEY and SMNVEV (reference sequence). The junction had 5 bases not matched to a gene; V was cut back by 6 bases and J by 2 bases. The CDR3 is made up of 15 amino acids. Study observations and caveats: TCRB CDR3s from Type 1 diabetes patients were moderately but significantly shorter in all four CD4+ subsets. PCR might preferentially amplify shorter templates, equally in patients and controls.

The clonotype was recovered from a young man with type 1 diabetes. Sequencing input: naive CD4+ T cells from blood. The chain couples TRBV27 to TRBJ2-7, with TRBD2 matching over 12 bases. The CDR3 nucleotides are TGTGCCAGCAGGACCCCTAGCGGGGGGGCCTACGAGCAGTACTTC. It specifies CASRTPSGGAYEQYF.